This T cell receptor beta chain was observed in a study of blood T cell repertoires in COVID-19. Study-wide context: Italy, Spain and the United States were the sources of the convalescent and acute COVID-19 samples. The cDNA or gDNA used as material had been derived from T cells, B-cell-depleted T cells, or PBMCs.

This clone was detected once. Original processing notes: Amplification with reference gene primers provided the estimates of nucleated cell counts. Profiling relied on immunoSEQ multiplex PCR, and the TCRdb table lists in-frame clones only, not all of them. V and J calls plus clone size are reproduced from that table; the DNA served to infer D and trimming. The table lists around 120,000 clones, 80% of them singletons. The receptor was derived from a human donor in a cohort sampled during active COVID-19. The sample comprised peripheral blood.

The CDR3 is CASSYRGFGDYGYTF. The CDR3 coding sequence is TGTGCCAGCAGCTACAGGGGTTTCGGGGACTATGGCTACACCTTC. The chain employs TRBV3-1 (or the pseudogene TRBV3-2) and TRBJ1-2, with 7 nucleotides matching TRBD1. CDR1 and CDR2 (germline): LGHDT, YNNKEL (reference sequence). There are 15 residues in the CDR3. Trimming removed 5 bases from V and 3 bases from J; junction bases left unmatched: 9.